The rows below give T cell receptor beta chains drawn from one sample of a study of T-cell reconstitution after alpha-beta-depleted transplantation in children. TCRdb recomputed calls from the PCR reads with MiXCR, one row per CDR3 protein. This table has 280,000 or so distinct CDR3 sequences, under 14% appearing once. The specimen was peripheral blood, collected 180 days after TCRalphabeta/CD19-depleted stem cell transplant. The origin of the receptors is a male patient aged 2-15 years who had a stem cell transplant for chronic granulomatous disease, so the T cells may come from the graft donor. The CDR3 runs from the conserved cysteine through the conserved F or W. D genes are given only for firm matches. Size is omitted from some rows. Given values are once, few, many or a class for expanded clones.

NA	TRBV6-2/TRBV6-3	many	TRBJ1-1	TGTGCCAGCAGACCAACCGGGACCCCCACTGAAGCTTTCTTT	CASRPTGTPTEAFF
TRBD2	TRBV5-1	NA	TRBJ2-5	TGCGCCAGCAGCTCCCACGGACTAGCGGGGAGAATACAAGAGACCCAGTACTTC	CASSSHGLAGRIQETQYF
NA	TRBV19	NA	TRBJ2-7	TGTGCCAGTAGTATTATCGGAAAAGCCTACGAGCAGTACTTC	CASSIIGKAYEQYF
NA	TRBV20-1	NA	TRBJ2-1	TGCAGTGCTAGAGATCGTAACTGGTCCCCCTCCTACAATGAGCAGTTCTTC	CSARDRNWSPSYNEQFF
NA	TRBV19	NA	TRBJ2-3	TGTGCCAGTAGTATGGGCGGGGGCCGACGTGCGGATACGCAGTATTTT	CASSMGGGRRADTQYF
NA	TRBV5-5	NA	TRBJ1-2	TGTGCCAGCAGCTTGCTACGGACTTACACCTTC	CASSLLRTYTF
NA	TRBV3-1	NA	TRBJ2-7	TGTGCCAGCAGCCAAGAAGGCAGGGCCCCCTACGAGCAGTACTTC	CASSQEGRAPYEQYF
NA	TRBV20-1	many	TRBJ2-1	TGCAGTGCTAGTCGCCAGGAGTCCTACAATGAGCAGTTCTTC	CSASRQESYNEQFF
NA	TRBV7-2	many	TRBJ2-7	TGTGCCAGCAGCCCGCGTGGGAGGGAGCAGTACTTC	CASSPRGREQYF
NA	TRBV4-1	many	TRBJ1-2	TGCGCCAGCAGCCAAGACCCGCAGGCTCTCGGGGGCTACACCTTC	CASSQDPQALGGYTF
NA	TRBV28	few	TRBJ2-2	TGTGCCAGCACCCTAGGGGGTTCGAACACCGGGGAGCTGTTTTTT	CASTLGGSNTGELFF
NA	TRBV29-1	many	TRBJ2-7	TGCAGCGTTGAAGAGACAACAGGTGGGGGGCTCTACGAGCAGTACTTC	CSVEETTGGGLYEQYF
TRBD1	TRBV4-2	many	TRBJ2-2	TGTGCCAGCAGCCAATGGACAGGGAACACCGGGGAGCTGTTTTTT	CASSQWTGNTGELFF
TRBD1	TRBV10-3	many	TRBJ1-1	TGTGCCATCGCCCGGGACAGCTTGAACACTGAAGCTTTCTTT	CAIARDSLNTEAFF
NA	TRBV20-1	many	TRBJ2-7	TGCAGTGCTAGAGTGCAGGGCTACGAGCAGTACTTC	CSARVQGYEQYF
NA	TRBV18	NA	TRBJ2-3	TGTGCCAGCTCACCGACGGTATCTAGCACAGATACGCAGTATTTT	CASSPTVSSTDTQYF
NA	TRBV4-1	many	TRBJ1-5	TGCGCCAGCAGCCAAGATCCCGCAGGGGATCAGCCCCAGCATTTT	CASSQDPAGDQPQHF
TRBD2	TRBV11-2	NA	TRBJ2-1	TGTGCCAGCAGCCCTTTACGAGGCGGGAGAGCCTACAATGAGCAGTTCTTC	CASSPLRGGRAYNEQFF
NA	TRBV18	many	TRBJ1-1	TGTGCCAGCTCACCACCGGGTTACCCATCGAACACTGAAGCTTTCTTT	CASSPPGYPSNTEAFF
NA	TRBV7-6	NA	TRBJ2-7	TGTGCCAGCAGCTTCCAGCTATTTTCGGAGCAGTACTTC	CASSFQLFSEQYF
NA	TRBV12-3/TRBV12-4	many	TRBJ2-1	TGTGCCAGCAGTTTGTCTCGAGTTTATCCATACAATGAGCAGTTCTTC	CASSLSRVYPYNEQFF
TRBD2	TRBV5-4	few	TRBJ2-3	TGTGCCAGCAGCTTGGAGGTCCGGGTATTCACCACGGGGGGGACAGATACGCAGTATTTT	CASSLEVRVFTTGGTDTQYF
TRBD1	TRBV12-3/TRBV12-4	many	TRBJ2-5	TGTGCCAGCAGTCTCGACAGGGGGTCACAGGAGACCCAGTACTTC	CASSLDRGSQETQYF
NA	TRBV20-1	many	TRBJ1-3	TGCAGTGCTAGGGGGGCCAGGGTCTCTGGAAACACCATATATTTT	CSARGARVSGNTIYF
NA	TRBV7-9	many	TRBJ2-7	TGTGCCAGCAGCCTAAAGGGGGGGAAGGCGGAGGGCTACGAGCAGTACTTC	CASSLKGGKAEGYEQYF
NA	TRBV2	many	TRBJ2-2	TGTGCCAGCATGGGTGGTGGAGAACGAACCGGGGAGCTGTTTTTT	CASMGGGERTGELFF
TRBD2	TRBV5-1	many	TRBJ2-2	TGCGCCAGCAGCTTAGCGGGAGAGAACACCGGGGAGCTGTTTTTT	CASSLAGENTGELFF
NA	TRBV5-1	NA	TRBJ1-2	TGCGCCAGCAGCGTCGCGGGGGAGAACTATGGCTACACCTTC	CASSVAGENYGYTF
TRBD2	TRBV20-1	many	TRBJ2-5	TGCAGCTTAGCGGGCCAGTGGGGGACCCAGTACTTC	CSLAGQWGTQYF
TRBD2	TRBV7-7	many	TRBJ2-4	TGTGCTAGCAGCTTAGAGAGGCTAGCGGAGGACATTCAGTACTTC	CASSLERLAEDIQYF
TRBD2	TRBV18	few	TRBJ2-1	TGTGCCAGCTCACCGCGGGAGACTAGCGGGAAAAACAATGAGCAGTTCTTC	CASSPRETSGKNNEQFF
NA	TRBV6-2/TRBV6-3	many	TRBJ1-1	TGTGCCAGCAGCTTACAGGTACTGAACACTGAAGCTTTCTTT	CASSLQVLNTEAFF
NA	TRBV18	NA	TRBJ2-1	TGTGCCAGCTCACCAGATAGGGCAGGCTCCTACAATGAGCAGTTCTTC	CASSPDRAGSYNEQFF
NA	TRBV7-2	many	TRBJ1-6	TGTGCCAGCAGCCCCCTAAGAAACAGTGCCCCTAGTTCACCCCTCCACTTT	CASSPLRNSAPSSPLHF
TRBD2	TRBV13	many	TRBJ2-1	TGTGCCAGCAGCTCCACCCCTAAACTAGCGGGCGACTACAATGAGCAGTTCTTC	CASSSTPKLAGDYNEQFF
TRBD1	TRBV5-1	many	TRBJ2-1	TGCGCCAGCAGCTTGTCTCGACAGGGGATTAATGAGCAGTTCTTC	CASSLSRQGINEQFF
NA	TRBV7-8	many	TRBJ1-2	TGTGCCAGCAGCTTAGCCGTAGCTAACTATGGCTACACCTTC	CASSLAVANYGYTF
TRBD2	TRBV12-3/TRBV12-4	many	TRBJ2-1	TGTGCCAGCAGGGCGACTAGCGGGAGTAATGAGCAGTTCTTC	CASRATSGSNEQFF
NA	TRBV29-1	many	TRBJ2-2	TGCAGCATTTCGGGTCTAGCAGCGAACACCGGGGAGCTGTTTTTT	CSISGLAANTGELFF
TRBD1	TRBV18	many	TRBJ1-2	TGTGCCAGCTCACCACCCCAGGGGGGCTATGGCTACACCTTC	CASSPPQGGYGYTF
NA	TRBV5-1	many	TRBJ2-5	TGCGCCAGCAGCTTGGCCCCGACCGGACTTCCTGGGACCCAGTACTTC	CASSLAPTGLPGTQYF
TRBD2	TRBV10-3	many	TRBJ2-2	TGTGCCACCAGCCGGCTAGCGGGGGGCGAGAACACCGGGGAGCTGTTTTTT	CATSRLAGGENTGELFF
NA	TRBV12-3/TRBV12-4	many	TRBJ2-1	TGTGCCAGCAGATTGACTAGATACAATGAGCAGTTCTTC	CASRLTRYNEQFF
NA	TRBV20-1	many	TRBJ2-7	TGCAGCCAGCAGCCTCGGGACGAGCAGTACTTC	CSQQPRDEQYF
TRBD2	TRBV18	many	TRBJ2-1	TGTGCCAGCTCACCCCAGATCCTTAGCGGGAGCTCCTACAATGAGCAGTTCTTC	CASSPQILSGSSYNEQFF
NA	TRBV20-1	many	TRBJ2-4	TGCAGTGTGACAGGCGCCAAAAACATTCAGTACTTC	CSVTGAKNIQYF
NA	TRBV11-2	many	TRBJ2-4	TGTGCCAGCAGCTCTGAAAACATTCAGTACTTC	CASSSENIQYF
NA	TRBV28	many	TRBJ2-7	TGTGCCAGCAGCGAAAGACACAGGGCCTTAAGTTACGAGCAGTACTTC	CASSERHRALSYEQYF
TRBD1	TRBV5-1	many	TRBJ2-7	TGCGCCAGCAGCTTACCGGGACAGGGTCTTGACGAGCAGTACTTC	CASSLPGQGLDEQYF
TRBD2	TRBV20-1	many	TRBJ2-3	TGCAGTGCTAGAGATGGGACAATCCTAGCGGGGGGGGGCCCAGATACGCAGTATTTT	CSARDGTILAGGGPDTQYF
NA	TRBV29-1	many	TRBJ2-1	TGCAGCGTTGAAGGAGGGGGGAATGAGCAGTTCTTC	CSVEGGGNEQFF
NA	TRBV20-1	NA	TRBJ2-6	TGCTGTGCTAGGGGGGGGGCCACGCGCTCTGGGGCCAACGTCCTGACTTTC	CCARGGATRSGANVLTF
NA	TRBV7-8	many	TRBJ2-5	TGTGCCAGCAGCCCAGCGGACAGTGGAGAGACCCAGTACTTC	CASSPADSGETQYF
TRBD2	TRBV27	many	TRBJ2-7	TGTGCCAGCAGTTTATTCCCCCGGACTAGCGGGAAGTCCTACGAGCAGTACTTC	CASSLFPRTSGKSYEQYF